There are many counts of the clone carrying this T cell receptor beta chain. The target antigen is unknown. The record originates from a study of CD8 T cells in ankylosing spondylitis. Study-level points and caveats: Earlier work had already found some motif variants in reactive arthritis synovial fluid and blood. Researchers reportedly found disease-linked clones significantly enriched in matched ankylosing spondylitis synovial fluid. Clones linked with disease were CD8+ and fairly uncommon in the peripheral blood. Typical of ankylosing spondylitis blood, it appeared, was a TCR beta motif of eight highly homologous variants.

TCRdb re-called the 5' RACE reads through MiXCR, storing one row per CDR3 protein. Found here are about 840,000 distinct CDR3 sequences, approximately 12% of them singletons; the top ten hold around 0.51%. Trimming left V 4 bases short and J 4 bases short, with 13 bases between. This CDR3 contains 14 residues. From germline, CDR1 is SGHTA and CDR2 FQGNSA. Sequencing input: blood, either unsorted or a sorted T cell fraction (not recorded which). The receptor was derived from a male donor with ankylosing spondylitis. V is TRBV7-2 and J is TRBJ1-2, with D perhaps matching TRBD1 (6 bases). CDR3 coding DNA: TGTGCCAGCAGCTCAAGGCAGGGGTTCTATGGCTACACCTTC. Protein product: CASSSRQGFYGYTF.